This T cell receptor (beta chain) was recorded in a study of T cell repertoires in cytomegalovirus infection. As for the study in general: In public TCR beta signatures, there were indications of both CMV infection and matching HLA type.

TCRdb reprocessed the reads via MiXCR and lists one record per CDR3 protein. The sample holds about 480,000 distinct CDR3 sequences, 30% to 40% seen once. Germline CDR1 is MNHEY and CDR2 is SMNVEV (reference sequence). The CDR3 has 15 residues. Trimming cost V 6 bases and J 4 bases, with 17 bases left between them. A note on this clonotype: The antigen is not known.

General observations from the study: Cumulative frequency of public TCR beta families picked out carriers of CMV plus the relevant HLA.

Source: cultured PBMCs, taken from culture after CMV antigen stimulation. This receptor was identified in a human donor in good health (CMV status not recorded). Some clones in this sample may be carry-over from other donors' samples. The chain links TRBV27 to TRBJ2-3, with D possibly being TRBD1 (6 bases). CDR3 sequence: CASSLLQGSADTQYF. The CDR3 coding sequence is TGTGCCAGCAGCCTACTACAGGGTTCAGCAGATACGCAGTATTTT.